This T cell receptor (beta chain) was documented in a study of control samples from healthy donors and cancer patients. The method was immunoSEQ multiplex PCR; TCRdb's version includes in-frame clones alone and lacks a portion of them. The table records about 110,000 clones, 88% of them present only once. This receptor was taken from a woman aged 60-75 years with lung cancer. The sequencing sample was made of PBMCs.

The CDR3 sequence is CASSFGATSGNEQFF. In nucleotides, the CDR3 is TGTGCCAGCAGCTTCGGGGCGACTAGCGGCAATGAGCAGTTCTTC. This chain joins TRBV7-3 and TRBJ2-1; 9 nucleotides line up with TRBD2. This CDR3 comprises 15 residues. The J segment lost 6 bases and the V segment lost 3 bases, leaving 6 bases of the junction unmatched. Germline CDR1 and CDR2: SGHTA and FQGTGA. Using reference TRBV7-3 and TRBJ2-1 for the parts outside the CDR3, the full variable domain is GAGVSQTPSNKVTEKGKYVELRCDPISGHTALYWYRQSLGQGPEFLIYFQGTGAADDSGLPNDRFFAVRPEGSVSTLKIQRTERGDSAVYLCASSFGATSGNEQFFGPGTRLTVL.